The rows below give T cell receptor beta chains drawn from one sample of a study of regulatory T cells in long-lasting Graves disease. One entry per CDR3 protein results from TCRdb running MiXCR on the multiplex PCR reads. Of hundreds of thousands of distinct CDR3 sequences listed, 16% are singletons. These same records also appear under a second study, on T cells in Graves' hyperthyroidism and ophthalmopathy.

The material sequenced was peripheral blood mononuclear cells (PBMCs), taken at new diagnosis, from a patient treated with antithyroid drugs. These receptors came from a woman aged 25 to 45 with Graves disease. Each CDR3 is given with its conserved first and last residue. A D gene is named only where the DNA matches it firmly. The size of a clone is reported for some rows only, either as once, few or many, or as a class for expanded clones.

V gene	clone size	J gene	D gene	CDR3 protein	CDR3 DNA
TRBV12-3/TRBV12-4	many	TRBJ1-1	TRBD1	CASRPTGGETEAFF	TGTGCCAGCAGACCAACAGGGGGGGAGACTGAAGCTTTCTTT
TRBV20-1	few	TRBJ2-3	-	CSVRGSTDTQYF	TGCAGTGTGAGGGGGAGTACAGATACGCAGTATTTT
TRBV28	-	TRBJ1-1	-	CASTGRESTEAFF	TGTGCCAGCACCGGTCGGGAAAGCACTGAAGCTTTCTTT
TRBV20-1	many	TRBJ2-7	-	CSAEDSRTDPYEQYF	TGCAGTGCTGAAGATTCCAGGACGGACCCCTACGAGCAGTACTTC
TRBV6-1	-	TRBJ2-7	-	CASISLGRVIYEQYF	TGTGCCAGCATCAGTTTGGGCAGAGTCATCTACGAGCAGTACTTC
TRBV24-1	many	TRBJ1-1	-	CATSDRGENTEAFF	TGTGCCACCAGTGATCGGGGGGAGAACACTGAAGCTTTCTTT
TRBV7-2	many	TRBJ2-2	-	CASSPLMAGELFF	TGTGCCAGCAGCCCCCTCATGGCCGGGGAGCTGTTTTTT
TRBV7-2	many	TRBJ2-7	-	CASSLAGWYYEQYF	TGTGCCAGCAGCTTAGCGGGTTGGTACTACGAGCAGTACTTC
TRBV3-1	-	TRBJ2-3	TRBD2	CASSDQREKADTQYF	TGTGCCAGCAGTGACCAGCGGGAGAAGGCAGATACGCAGTATTTT
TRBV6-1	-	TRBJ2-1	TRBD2	CASSTTSGRNEQFF	TGTGCCAGCAGTACCACTAGCGGGCGCAATGAGCAGTTCTTC
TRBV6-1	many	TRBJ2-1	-	CASSLLAPTYNEQFF	TGTGCCAGCAGCCTTCTAGCGCCCACCTACAATGAGCAGTTCTTC
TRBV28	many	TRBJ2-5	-	CASSLIPAGPGATQYF	TGTGCCAGCAGTTTAATACCGGCGGGACCCGGTGCGACCCAGTACTTC
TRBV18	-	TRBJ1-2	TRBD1	CASSQSTGGPGYTF	TGTGCCAGCTCACAGAGCACAGGGGGTCCTGGCTACACCTTC
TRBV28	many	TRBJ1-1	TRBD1	CASSLTGVPEAFF	TGTGCCAGCAGTTTAACAGGGGTGCCTGAAGCTTTCTTT
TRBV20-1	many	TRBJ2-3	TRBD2	CSSDTSGRTDTQYF	TGCAGTTCTGATACTAGCGGTCGCACAGATACGCAGTATTTT
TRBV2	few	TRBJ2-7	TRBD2	CASRLAGEQSYEQYF	TGTGCCAGCAGACTAGCGGGAGAACAGTCCTACGAGCAGTACTTC
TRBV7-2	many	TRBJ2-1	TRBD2	CASSLRRLAGAGEQFF	TGTGCCAGCAGCTTAAGGAGACTAGCGGGAGCGGGTGAGCAGTTCTTC
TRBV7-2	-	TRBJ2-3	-	CASSPGSEFTDTQYF	TGTGCCAGCAGCCCCGGGTCCGAGTTCACAGATACGCAGTATTTT
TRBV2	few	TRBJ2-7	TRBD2	CASKSGRRSHEQYF	TGTGCCAGCAAGAGCGGGAGGAGGTCCCACGAGCAGTACTTC
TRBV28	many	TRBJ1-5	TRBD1	CASRPDRVGGQHF	TGTGCCAGCAGACCAGACAGGGTAGGGGGCCAGCATTTT
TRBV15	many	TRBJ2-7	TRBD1	CATSPQGQGAPDEQYF	TGTGCCACCAGCCCCCAAGGACAGGGGGCGCCGGATGAGCAGTACTTC
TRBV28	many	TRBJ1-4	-	CASMVGSGEKLFF	TGTGCCAGCATGGTGGGGAGTGGGGAAAAACTGTTTTTT
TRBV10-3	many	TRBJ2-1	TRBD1	CAIRGQGVYNEQFF	TGTGCCATCAGGGGACAGGGGGTTTACAATGAGCAGTTCTTC
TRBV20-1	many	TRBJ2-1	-	CSARGGQPSSYNEQFF	TGCAGTGCCAGAGGTGGACAGCCGAGCTCCTACAATGAGCAGTTCTTC
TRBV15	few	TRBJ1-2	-	CATSTSQSSYYGYTF	TGTGCCACCAGCACATCTCAGAGTAGCTACTATGGCTACACCTTC
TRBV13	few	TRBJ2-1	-	CASTGHGQLAYNEQFF	TGTGCCAGTACCGGGCACGGGCAGCTAGCCTACAATGAGCAGTTCTTC
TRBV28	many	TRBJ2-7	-	CASSRQGGVNEQYF	TGTGCCAGCAGTCGACAGGGAGGAGTGAACGAGCAGTACTTC
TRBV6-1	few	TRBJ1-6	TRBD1	CASSPVPGQEWGQNSPLHF	TGTGCCAGCAGCCCAGTCCCGGGACAGGAATGGGGCCAAAATTCACCCCTCCACTTT
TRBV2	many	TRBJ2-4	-	CASSIAKNIQYF	TGTGCCAGCAGTATAGCCAAAAACATTCAGTACTTC
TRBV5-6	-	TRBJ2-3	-	CASSRDSDTQYF	TGTGCCAGCAGCCGAGACTCAGATACGCAGTATTTT
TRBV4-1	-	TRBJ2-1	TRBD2	CASSQPTSRYNEQFF	TGCGCCAGCAGCCAGCCGACTAGCAGATACAATGAGCAGTTCTTC
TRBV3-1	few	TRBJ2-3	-	CASSPQDRFTDTQYF	TGTGCCAGCAGCCCCCAGGATCGATTCACAGATACGCAGTATTTT
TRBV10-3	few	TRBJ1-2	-	CAISEFPLGYTF	TGTGCCATCAGTGAGTTTCCGCTTGGCTACACCTTC
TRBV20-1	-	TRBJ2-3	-	CSASRSSDRTDTQYF	TGCAGTGCTAGTCGGAGTAGCGACCGCACAGATACGCAGTATTTT
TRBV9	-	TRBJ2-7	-	CASSRPPPADEQYF	TGTGCCAGCAGCAGGCCTCCGCCGGCCGACGAGCAGTACTTC
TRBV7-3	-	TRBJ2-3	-	CTSSLGGEVTDTQYF	TGTACCAGCAGCTTAGGGGGGGAAGTAACAGATACGCAGTATTTT
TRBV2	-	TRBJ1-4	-	CASSAIGGGKRDEKLFF	TGTGCCAGCAGTGCCATAGGGGGAGGGAAGAGGGACGAAAAACTGTTTTTT
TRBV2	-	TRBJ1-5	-	CASSGGWGSNQPQHF	TGTGCCAGCAGCGGTGGCTGGGGGAGTAATCAGCCCCAGCATTTT
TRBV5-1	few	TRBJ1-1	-	CASSLGSVTNEAFF	TGCGCCAGCAGCTTGGGGTCAGTGACTAATGAAGCTTTCTTT
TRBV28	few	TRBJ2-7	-	CASSFYRVRRKEQYF	TGTGCCAGCAGTTTTTACAGGGTGAGGCGGAAGGAGCAGTACTTC
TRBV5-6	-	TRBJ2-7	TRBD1	CASSFAGGNEQYF	TGTGCCAGCAGCTTTGCAGGGGGCAACGAGCAGTACTTC
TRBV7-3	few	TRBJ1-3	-	CASSLSAGTGNTIYF	TGTGCCAGCAGCTTAAGTGCCGGGACTGGAAACACCATATATTTT
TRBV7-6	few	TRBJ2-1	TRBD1	CASSGPGTVGNEQFF	TGTGCCAGCAGCGGTCCAGGGACAGTCGGCAATGAGCAGTTCTTC
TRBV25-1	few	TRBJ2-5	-	CASSEIGISKTQYF	TGTGCCAGCAGTGAAATAGGGATTAGCAAGACCCAGTACTTC
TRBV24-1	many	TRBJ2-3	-	CATSDPPTDTQYF	TGTGCCACCAGTGATCCCCCGACGGATACGCAGTATTTT
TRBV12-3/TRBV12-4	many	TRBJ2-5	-	CASSFLQGETQYF	TGTGCCAGCAGTTTTCTACAGGGAGAGACCCAGTACTTC
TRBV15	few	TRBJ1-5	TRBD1	CATSSRTGRSNQPQHF	TGTGCCACCAGCAGTAGGACAGGGCGAAGCAATCAGCCCCAGCATTTT
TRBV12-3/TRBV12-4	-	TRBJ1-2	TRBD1	CASSFGDRVGGYTF	TGTGCCAGCAGTTTTGGGGACAGGGTCGGGGGCTACACCTTC
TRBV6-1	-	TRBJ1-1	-	CASSEYGGVNTEAFF	TGTGCCAGCAGTGAATATGGAGGGGTGAACACTGAAGCTTTCTTT
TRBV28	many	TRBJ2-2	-	CASSLWTGELFF	TGTGCCAGCAGTTTATGGACCGGGGAGCTGTTTTTT
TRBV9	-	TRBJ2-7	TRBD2	CASSVTGTSGRSNEQYF	TGTGCCAGCAGCGTAACCGGGACTAGCGGGAGGTCGAACGAGCAGTACTTC
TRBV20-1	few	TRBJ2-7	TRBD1	CSARDGTGTYEQYF	TGCAGTGCTAGAGATGGGACAGGAACCTACGAGCAGTACTTC
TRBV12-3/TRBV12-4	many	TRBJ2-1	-	CASIYSGAPKYNEQFF	TGTGCCAGCATATATAGCGGAGCACCGAAATACAATGAGCAGTTCTTC
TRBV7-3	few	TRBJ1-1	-	CASSWFLNTEAFF	TGTGCCAGCTCGTGGTTTTTGAACACTGAAGCTTTCTTT
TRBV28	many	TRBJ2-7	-	CASSLRRGAPFFYEQYF	TGTGCCAGCAGTTTGCGCAGGGGCGCCCCTTTTTTCTACGAGCAGTACTTC
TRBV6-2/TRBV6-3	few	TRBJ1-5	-	CASSEWDTNQPQHF	TGTGCCAGCAGTGAATGGGACACCAATCAGCCCCAGCATTTT
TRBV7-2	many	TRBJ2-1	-	CASSLVWNEQFF	TGTGCCAGCAGCTTAGTTTGGAATGAGCAGTTCTTC